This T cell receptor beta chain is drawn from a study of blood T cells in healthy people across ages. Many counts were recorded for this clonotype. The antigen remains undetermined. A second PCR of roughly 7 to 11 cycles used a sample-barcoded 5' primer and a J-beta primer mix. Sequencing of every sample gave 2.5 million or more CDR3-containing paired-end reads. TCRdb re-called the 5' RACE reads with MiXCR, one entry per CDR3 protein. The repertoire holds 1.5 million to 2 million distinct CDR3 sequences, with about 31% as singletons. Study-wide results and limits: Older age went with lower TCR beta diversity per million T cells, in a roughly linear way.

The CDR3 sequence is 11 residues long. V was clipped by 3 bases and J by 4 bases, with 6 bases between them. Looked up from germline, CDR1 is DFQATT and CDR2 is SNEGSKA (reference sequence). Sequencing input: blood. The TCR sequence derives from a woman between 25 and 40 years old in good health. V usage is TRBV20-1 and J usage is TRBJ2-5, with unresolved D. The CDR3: CSARVAETQYF. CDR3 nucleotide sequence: TGCAGTGCTAGGGTCGCAGAGACCCAGTACTTC.